This TCR beta chain was found in a study of T cell responses to AZD1222 COVID-19 vaccine. The assay was immunoSEQ multiplex PCR, and TCRdb's table has in-frame clones only and misses some. Of 80,000 to 100,000 clones listed, 89% are singletons. The V end lost 0 bases, the J end lost 3 bases, and 18 bases lay between the germline ends. The length of the CDR3 is 17 residues. The germline V gene encodes CDR1 MGHRA and CDR2 YSYEKL. The TCR sequence derives from an adult in good health. The sequencing used peripheral blood, collected on day 0 of MenACWY control vaccination. This rearrangement joins TRBV4-1 to TRBJ2-7; D is perhaps TRBD1 or TRBD2 (6 bases each). CDR3 loop: CASSQEVGSGEDYEQYF. As DNA, the CDR3 is TGCGCCAGCAGCCAAGAGGTCGGGTCAGGGGAGGACTACGAGCAGTACTTC.